This TCR beta chain was recovered during a study of T cells in Graves' hyperthyroidism and ophthalmopathy. Study outcomes and limitations: Expanded thyroid clonotypes (above 0.001) were mostly also found in blood.

In this sample, this clonotype turned up many times. Its antigen remains unidentified. Germline CDR1 is SGHTA and CDR2 is FQGNSA. The V end lost 0 bases, the J end lost 3 bases, and 6 bases lay between the germline ends. The CDR3 contains 13 residues. Over 18 months, lack of ophthalmopathy progression marked Graves' hyperthyroidism as stable. These patients, aged 18 to 65, had recently diagnosed hyperthyroidism lasting under 2 months. Exclusions: uncontrolled infection, other autoimmune disease, pregnancy, lactation. The TCR beta CDR3 regions underwent amplification using RNA transcripts as the source. The HTBI primer set was used in a first-round RT-PCR of the TCR CDR3. MiXCR, applied by TCRdb to the multiplex PCR reads, yields one record per CDR3 protein. The sample carries hundreds of thousands of distinct CDR3 sequences, about a sixth recorded once.

Sequencing was carried out using blood. The chain couples TRBV7-2 to TRBJ2-7; TRBD2 might be the D (6 bases). This TCR derives from a woman under 30 with Graves' hyperthyroidism. CDR3 DNA sequence: TGTGCCAGCAGCTTAGCGCGGGGCTACGAGCAGTACTTC. Translated: CASSLARGYEQYF.